One and the same sample provided the 17 T cell receptor beta chains below, sequenced in a study of blood T cells in healthy people across ages. Through a sample-barcoded 5' primer and a J-beta primer mix, a second PCR was run for roughly 7 to 12 cycles. TCRdb re-derived calls from the 5' RACE reads in MiXCR, one entry per CDR3 protein. The sample has approximately 810,000 distinct CDR3 sequences, 29% seen once. Material: blood. Source of these receptors: a woman older than 75 in good health.

Many counts were recorded for this clonotype. This chain links TRBV7-9 with TRBJ2-3; D is unclear. This CDR3 region has 12 residues. Germline-derived CDR1 and CDR2 are SEHNR and FQNEAQ (reference sequence). V gave up 5 bases and J gave up 4 bases, with 7 bases separating them. The CDR3 loop reads CASSRTPDTQYF. The CDR3 region has the DNA TGTGCCAGCAGCCGGACCCCAGATACGCAGTATTTT.

This clonotype came up a few times. This chain joins TRBV30 and TRBJ1-2, with unresolved D. V was cut by 2 bases and J by 0 bases, with 7 bases left in between. Looked up from germline, CDR1 is GTSNPN and CDR2 is SVGIG (reference sequence). CDR3 length: 13 residues. The CDR3 loop is CAWSSGTNYGYTF. CDR3 bases: TGTGCCTGGAGTTCCGGGACTAACTATGGCTACACCTTC.

This CDR3 is CASSRQRGGPGTQYF. The CDR3 DNA is TGTGCCAGCAGCCGTCAGCGGGGGGGCCCCGGGACCCAGTACTTC. The rearrangement links TRBV11-2 to TRBJ2-7; 10 nucleotides align to TRBD2. The last part of the DNA fits TRBJ2-5 better; the J call may be wrong. This CDR3 has 15 amino acids. Germline V CDR1 and CDR2: SGHAT, FQNNGV.

This clonotype has ten or more counts. The chain uses TRBV5-1 and TRBJ2-3; unclear D gene. CDR1 and CDR2 from the germline V gene are SGHRS and YFSETQ. This CDR3 has 13 amino acids. The ends were cut back, 5 bases at V and 2 bases at J, with 9 bases in the middle. The CDR3 region has the DNA TGCGCCAGCAGATTGCAGGACACAGATACGCAGTATTTT. Encoded protein: CASRLQDTDTQYF.

The rearrangement links TRBV7-2 to TRBJ2-2; D uncertain. The CDR3 runs to 11 residues. V was cut by 7 bases and J by 6 bases, with 6 bases left in between. CDR1 SGHTA and CDR2 FQGNSA come from the germline V gene. The CDR3 nucleotides read TGTGCCAGCAATCATCCCGGGGAGCTGTTTTTT. It is translated as CASNHPGELFF.

This clonotype was observed many times. The genes are TRBV11-2 and TRBJ2-1; TRBD1 matches at 7 bases. This CDR3 comprises 16 residues. From germline, CDR1 is SGHAT and CDR2 FQNNGV. V lost 7 bases and J lost 9; bases outside the gene matches: 18. Here the CDR3 reads CASTSRTGETGREQFF. CDR3 nucleotides: TGTGCCAGCACATCCCGAACCGGAGAGACAGGGCGTGAGCAGTTCTTC.

With respect to this clonotype: A much larger clone lies a single base off, so this may be a read error. The chain couples TRBV7-9 to TRBJ2-5, with TRBD1 identical over 12 bases. Trimming at V came to 4 bases and at J to 11 bases, leaving 14 bases not matched to a gene. Germline values: CDR1 SEHNR, CDR2 FQNEAQ (reference sequence). CDR3 length: 16 amino acids. The CDR3 DNA reads as TGTGCCAGCAGCTCCGTGGGACAGGGGGCGATCGATGAGCAGTACTTC. Its translation: CASSSVGQGAIDEQYF.

In the case of this clonotype: One end of the junction does not line up with germline, which may come from a read error. The chain is built from TRBV9 and TRBJ2-3; D unclear. The CDR3 extends over 13 amino acids. Per the germline V gene, CDR1 is SGDLS and CDR2 is YYNGEE. CDR3 in DNA: TGTGCCAGCAGCGTAGGAGCGTCAGATGCGCAGTATTTT. Protein product: CASSVGASDAQYF.

For the CDR3, the DNA is TGTGCCATCAGCGCCGGTAGTGATAACTATGGCTACACCTTC. As protein: CAISAGSDNYGYTF. The chain joins TRBV10-3 to TRBJ1-2, with D unresolved. There are 14 residues in the CDR3. V shed 6 bases and J shed 1 base, with 12 bases lying between them. From germline, CDR1 is ENHRY and CDR2 SYGVKD.

The chain combines TRBV4-2 with TRBJ1-1, with 7 nucleotides matching TRBD1. In germline, CDR1 is LGHNA, CDR2 YNFKEQ. This CDR3 has 16 amino acids. The ends lost 5 bases at V and 0 bases at J; junction bases unmatched: 9. This CDR3 is CASSLAGTALNTEAFF. The DNA for the CDR3 is TGTGCCAGCAGCTTAGCAGGGACAGCATTGAACACTGAAGCTTTCTTT.

The table lists this clonotype with a count of one. The gene calls are TRBV27 and TRBJ2-7; D may be TRBD1 or TRBD2 (5 bases each). The CDR3 extends over 14 amino acids. The V end lost 5 bases, the J end lost 3 bases, and 14 bases lay between the germline ends. The germline V gene has CDR1 MNHEY and CDR2 SMNVEV (reference sequence). The CDR3: CASSTRGHIYEQYF. The CDR3 region has the DNA TGTGCCAGCAGTACCCGGGGCCACATCTACGAGCAGTACTTC.

The chain recombines TRBV20-1 with TRBJ1-6; unclear D gene. The CDR3 loop spans 15 amino acids. Germline V CDR1 and CDR2: DFQATT, SNEGSKA (reference sequence). Trimming took 6 bases from V and 9 from J, leaving 21 bases between them. The CDR3 DNA sequence: TGCAGTGCCAGCGTCCCCGGGGTGCGGGGTTCACCCCTCCACTTT. As protein: CSASVPGVRGSPLHF.

For this clonotype: The junction departs from germline at one end; a sequencing error may be responsible. The V call is TRBV28, the J call TRBJ1-1, with D unresolved. CDR1 and CDR2 (germline): MDHEN, SYDVKM. CDR3 length: 18 amino acids. CDR3 sequence: CASSPPGPVGKFITEAFF. The DNA of the CDR3 is TGTGCCAGCAGCCCACCAGGACCGGTGGGTAAGTTTATCACTGAGGCTTTCTTT.

A remark on this clonotype: One base away lies a much larger clone, so this may be a sequencing read error. This chain joins TRBV11-1 and TRBJ1-1; 7 bases are shared with TRBD1. The trim removed 5 bases at V and 10 bases at J, leaving 10 bases unmatched. Germline V lookup: CDR1 SGHAT, CDR2 FQDESV (reference sequence). This CDR3 has 13 amino acids. CDR3 in amino acids: CASSQNRGRGAFF. The CDR3, as DNA: TGTGCCAGCAGCCAGAACAGGGGCCGTGGAGCTTTCTTT.

Turning to this clonotype: This may stem from a read error, because a much larger clone lies one nucleotide away. The chain is built from TRBV12-3 or TRBV12-4 and TRBJ2-3, with D hard to call. Trimming removed 3 bases from V and 6 bases from J, with 16 bases in between. There are 15 residues in the CDR3. The DNA of the CDR3 is TGTGCCAGCAGTTTCCGAGGAGTAGTATCTGATACGCAGTATTTT. Translated, it gives CASSFRGVVSDTQYF.

About this clonotype: This clone may be a read error of a much larger clone one base away. This likely comes from a read error, as the CDR3 has no conserved phenylalanine or tryptophan at its end. J is TRBJ2-1 and V is TRBV6-2 or TRBV6-3, with 13 bases identical to TRBD2. Germline CDR1 MNHEY, CDR2 SVGEGT. CDR3 size: 16 residues. J was trimmed by 9 bases and V by 6 bases; bases with no gene match: 11. The CDR3 DNA follows: TGTGCCAGCAGCCGAGGACTAGCGGGGGATGGTGGTGAGCAGTTCGTC. This translates into CASSRGLAGDGGEQFV.

The chain is built from TRBV18 and TRBJ1-2; D is perhaps TRBD1 (6 bases). Trimming cost V 5 bases and J 4 bases, with 11 bases left between them. The CDR3 runs 13 residues. Germline V gene data show CDR1 as KGHSH and CDR2 as LQKENI. Here the CDR3 reads CASSVGDIYGYTF. The DNA of the CDR3 is TGTGCCAGCTCAGTAGGGGACATCTATGGCTACACCTTC.